This T cell receptor beta chain emerged from a study of radiation and T cells in renal cell carcinoma (dated by TCRdb to 2019 to 2021). For the wider study: The samples were drawn from a clinical trial, where primary renal cell carcinomas were treated with 15 Gy of stereotactic body radiation therapy and then removed by nephrectomy 4 weeks afterward. TCR beta sequencing covered approximately 50 samples in total, comprising some 26 tumors and around 27 peripheral blood samples. Across all 50 or so samples, 3.5 million to 4.5 million unique CDR3 nucleotide sequences encoding 2,658,974 unique CDR3 amino acid sequences were identified. What the work shows at the level of the full study, not this receptor alone: In blood, the top tumor clonotypes increased between baseline and 2 weeks post-radiation and then shrank by 4 weeks, which suggests that tumor-resident clones expanded only transiently. Changes in the blood repertoire were not tracked past 4 weeks after treatment. The single-armed trial design could not address effects of radiation dose or scheduling on the TCR repertoire. Because pretreatment tumor biopsies were not available, the study could not determine whether clonotypes were already present within the tumor at baseline.

As for this clone: Its binding antigen is unknown. No qualities accompany the bases; no much larger clone lies one base away.

TCR beta libraries were generated from genomic DNA with the immunoSEQ kit, following the manufacturer's recommendations. To prepare libraries, a first multiplex PCR with proprietary primers was run, followed by a second PCR that added unique barcodes, and a bead cleanup was done after each round. Each sample batch included a kit-provided positive control reaction and a negative control reaction. The final libraries underwent checking on an Agilent 4200 TapeStation D1000 ScreenTape, volumetric pooling, and quantification by qPCR. Sequencing ran on an Illumina NextSeq500 with a MidOutput 150-cycle cartridge, using 156 Read1 and 15 Index1 cycles with kit custom primers. The pooled library was loaded at roughly 1 pM with around 20% PhiX control spiked in. Per the source publication's procedure: The vendor-processed data were analyzed in R, and a clonotype was defined as all T cells that share the same CDR3 nucleotide sequence. In the clone abundance analyses, frequencies were normalized to the 10,000 most abundant clones in each sample. Public T cell clones, which averaged fewer than five per sample, were removed prior to analysis. A difference in abundance of at least 32-fold between compartments was used to define tumor-enriched and baseline blood-enriched clonotypes. A beta-binomial differential abundance model was used to identify clonotypes that expanded or contracted between blood time points. Similarity between tumor and blood repertoires was quantified using the Baroni-Urbani and Buser coefficient, and groups were compared with two-tailed Wilcoxon tests in R. As stored in TCRdb, this immuneACCESS dataset retains in-frame rearrangements with V and J assigned. A fraction of the clones does not appear; measured against another copy, unresolved V genes explain less than half of the discrepancy, and the remainder lacks a known reason. The DNA was the basis for D and trimming; V, J and clone size are from that table. The sample yields 100,000 to 150,000 clones; about four fifths were counted once. Together, the top ten hold under 4% of the sample.

V lost 0 bases and J lost 0 bases, and the count of bases not matched to a germline gene is 12. The germline V gene provides CDR1 LGHNA and CDR2 YNFKEQ. From cysteine to phenylalanine, the CDR3 is 20 amino acids long. Of the read, only the CDR3 DNA is kept; its 60 bases are in frame from base 1. This specimen's time point label, interpreted: baseline pretreatment blood. The treatment or condition label here, explained by the study, means: 15 Gy SBRT to primary tumor, nephrectomy 4 weeks later. To follow tumor-enriched clonotypes, serial peripheral blood was collected from radiation-treated patients at baseline and at 2 weeks and 4 weeks after SBRT. All patients had renal cell carcinoma with clear cell pathology. Genomic DNA for TCR sequencing was prepared using the QIAamp DNA Blood Mini Kit (Qiagen). The analyses included just those samples that passed every quality control check.

Sequencing used blood, obtained from a patient whose treatment included radiotherapy and nephrectomy. Rearrangement joined TRBV4-2 to TRBJ2-4; 9 bases in between match TRBD1. The clonotype originates from an older woman with renal cell carcinoma. Here is the DNA: TGTGCCAGCAGCCAAGATAGGATAGGGACAGGGCTATTAGCCAAAAACATTCAGTACTTC. The translation is CASSQDRIGTGLLAKNIQYF.